This TCR beta chain is from a study of CD4 T cells in relation to SARS-CoV-2 and coronaviruses. Study at large: Shared crossreactive spike epitopes were mapped to their HLA restriction.

General observations from the study: Each donor contributed either pre-pandemic or post-infection samples, not both. No crossreactivity against non-spike viral proteins was tested here.

The length of the CDR3 is 15 residues. The germline V gene has CDR1 MGHRA and CDR2 YSYEKL. Trimming removed 0 bases at V and 5 bases at J, with 11 bases between. With respect to this clone: Its cognate antigen is unknown.

The unexposed donors gave CD4+ T cells in about 2011-2018, prior to COVID-19. Repertoires were generated with immunoSEQ multiplex PCR, while TCRdb's copy carries only in-frame clones and drops some. Counted here are about 65,000 clones, 85% to 90% occurring once; the ten biggest clones make up more than 1.5%. This sequence joins TRBV4-1 and TRBJ1-5; D perhaps matches TRBD1 (5 bases). Specimen: memory CD4+ T cells from PBMCs. The receptor's source is a human donor in good health. This chain's CDR3 is CASSQDSQGHQPQHF. CDR3 nucleotides: TGCGCCAGCAGCCAAGATTCGCAGGGCCATCAGCCCCAGCATTTT.